The 17 T cell receptor beta chains listed next were all sequenced from one sample in a study of T cells after yellow fever vaccination. TCRdb re-called the 5' RACE reads with MiXCR, one entry per CDR3 protein. The sample consists of roughly 310,000 distinct CDR3 sequences, about 9.5% of them appearing once. Sequenced here: PBMCs, sampled on the day of the first yellow fever vaccination. These receptors all stem from a man between 18 and 29 years old who received the YFV17D yellow fever vaccine.

This clonotype was seen ten or more times. The chain uses TRBV5-1 and TRBJ2-3; TRBD2 might be the D (6 bases). Germline CDR1 is SGHRS and CDR2 is YFSETQ. The CDR3 spans 14 residues. V was trimmed by 3 bases and J by 2 bases, leaving 10 bases between them. The chain's CDR3 is CASSSGLITDTQYF. The CDR3 DNA follows: TGCGCCAGCAGCTCGGGACTTATCACAGATACGCAGTATTTT. Complete variable domain (other parts from reference TRBV5-1 and TRBJ2-3): KAGVTQTPRYLIKTRGQQVTLSCSPISGHRSVSWYQQTPGQGLQFLFEYFSETQRNKGNFPGRFSGRQFSNSRSEMNVSTLELGDSALYLCASSSGLITDTQYFGPGTRLTVL.

This clonotype was detected a few times. The rearrangement joins TRBV9 to TRBJ2-7, with D possibly TRBD2 on 6 matching bases. CDR1 is SGDLS, CDR2 YYNGEE, per germline. CDR3 length equals 15 residues. The V and J ends lost 4 bases and 6 bases respectively, with 20 bases between them. The CDR3, as DNA: TGTGCCAGCAGCATTGGGGCCCTAGGAGCGGGCGAGCAGTACTTC. It is translated as CASSIGALGAGEQYF.

The gene calls are TRBV24-1 and TRBJ2-2; D is perhaps TRBD2 (6 bases). CDR3 size: 14 residues. Between the trimmed V and J ends, which lost 7 bases and 1 base, there was a span of 9 bases. Germline V CDR1 and CDR2: KGHDR, SFDVKD. CDR3 loop: CATRGGQNTGELFF. In DNA, the CDR3 is TGTGCCACCAGGGGAGGACAGAACACCGGGGAGCTGTTTTTT.

This chain uses TRBV27 with TRBJ2-2; D gene uncertain. Trimming removed 0 bases at V and 4 bases at J, with 9 bases between. The CDR3 spans 15 residues. Germline V gives CDR1 MNHEY, CDR2 SMNVEV (reference sequence). The CDR3, as DNA: TGTGCCAGCAGTTTATCAAGGATAAGCACCGGGGAGCTGTTTTTT. Translating gives CASSLSRISTGELFF.

This clonotype was found a few times. This chain links TRBV9 with TRBJ2-2, with D perhaps TRBD2 (6 bases). Trimming took off 0 bases at V and 5 bases at J, with 8 bases between the two ends. The CDR3 sequence is 14 residues long. Looked up from germline, CDR1 is SGDLS and CDR2 is YYNGEE. This chain's CDR3 is CASSVARGTGELFF. CDR3 bases: TGTGCCAGCAGCGTAGCTCGGGGGACCGGGGAGCTGTTTTTT.

V usage is TRBV20-1 and J usage is TRBJ2-1; weak D call: TRBD1 (6 bases). The CDR3 runs 14 residues. Germline CDR1 and CDR2: DFQATT and SNEGSKA (reference sequence). Trimming took 6 bases from V and 3 from J, leaving 15 bases between them. Here the CDR3 reads CSATDRLYYNEQFF. The CDR3, as DNA: TGCAGTGCCACCGACAGGCTTTACTACAATGAGCAGTTCTTC.

This clonotype occurred many times. The V call is TRBV2, the J call TRBJ2-2; D is unclear. V was pared by 1 base and J by 3 bases, with 3 bases between. CDR1 and CDR2 from the germline V gene are SNHLY and FYNNEI. This CDR3 is built from 13 residues. This CDR3 reads CASSEGHTGELFF. CDR3 nucleotide sequence: TGTGCCAGCAGTGAAGGACACACCGGGGAGCTGTTTTTT.

The sample holds a few counts of this clonotype. The genes are TRBV5-1 and TRBJ1-2; 7 bases fit TRBD1. With 0 bases clipped from V and 3 bases from J, the junction kept 8 bases outside the gene matches. Germline V CDR1 and CDR2: SGHRS, YFSETQ. The CDR3 sequence is 16 residues long. The CDR3 sequence is CASSLAETGWDYGYTF. In DNA form, the CDR3 reads TGCGCCAGCAGCTTGGCCGAGACAGGGTGGGACTATGGCTACACCTTC. The complete variable domain, with remaining parts taken from reference TRBV5-1 and TRBJ1-2, reads KAGVTQTPRYLIKTRGQQVTLSCSPISGHRSVSWYQQTPGQGLQFLFEYFSETQRNKGNFPGRFSGRQFSNSRSEMNVSTLELGDSALYLCASSLAETGWDYGYTFGSGTRLTVV.

The chain combines TRBV6-1 with TRBJ2-5; D ambiguous. V lost 5 bases to trimming and J lost 5 bases, with 15 bases between them. This CDR3 contains 14 residues. CDR1 and CDR2 from the germline V gene are MNHNS and SASEGT. The CDR3 here is CASSRPANEETQYF. In DNA form, the CDR3 reads TGTGCCAGCAGTAGGCCCGCAAACGAGGAGACCCAGTACTTC.

This rearrangement joins TRBV5-1 to TRBJ2-7, with TRBD2 matching over 9 bases. The CDR3 is 16 amino acids. V lost 4 bases, J lost 4 bases, and 12 bases stayed unmatched. Germline lookup yields CDR1 SGHRS and CDR2 YFSETQ. CDR3 coding DNA: TGCGCCAGCAGCCCCTTCCCAGCGGGGGGCAGATACGAGCAGTACTTC. This translates into CASSPFPAGGRYEQYF.

The chain uses TRBV5-1 and TRBJ1-1; the D gene is possibly TRBD1 (5 bases). CDR1 is SGHRS and CDR2 is YFSETQ in the germline V gene. Trimming removed 1 base at V and 2 bases at J, with 15 bases between. This CDR3 is 16 amino acids long. The CDR3 DNA sequence: TGCGCCAGCAGCTTGCCCACCGGGAGGGGAAACACTGAAGCTTTCTTT. Translation: CASSLPTGRGNTEAFF.

The chain couples TRBV6-5 to TRBJ2-7; 9 bases map to TRBD1. Per germline, CDR1 MNHEY and CDR2 SVGAGI. After removal of 2 bases from V and 2 bases from J, the junction contained 1 base not matched to a gene. This CDR3 contains 14 residues. CDR3 DNA: TGTGCCAGCAGTTACGGGGACAGGGCCTACGAGCAGTACGTC. Its protein is CASSYGDRAYEQYV.

This clonotype appeared a few times. V and J are TRBV20-1 and TRBJ2-7; D is ambiguous. Germline CDR1 DFQATT, CDR2 SNEGSKA (reference sequence). This CDR3 contains 11 residues. Trimming cost V 6 bases and J 0 bases, with 6 bases left between them. CDR3 sequence (DNA): TGCAGTGCGCTGGACTCCTACGAGCAGTACTTC. It specifies CSALDSYEQYF.

This clonotype was counted between two and nine times. V usage is TRBV27 and J usage is TRBJ2-1; 7 bases are shared with TRBD2. Germline CDR1 reads MNHEY; CDR2 reads SMNVEV (reference sequence). The CDR3 is 15 amino acids. J gave up 2 bases and V 5 bases, and 6 bases lay outside the gene matches. DNA for the CDR3: TGTGCCAGCAGTGCGGGGACTACCGCCTACAATGAGCAGTTCTTC. Protein product: CASSAGTTAYNEQFF.

This clonotype showed up just a few times. The V gene is TRBV25-1, the J gene TRBJ2-3, with D unresolved. Germline V gives CDR1 MGHDK, CDR2 SYGVNS. The CDR3 is 15 residues long. V lost 1 base, J lost 0 bases, and 8 bases lay in between. The CDR3 DNA reads TGTGCCAGCAGTGAATCCGGCAGGAGCACAGATACGCAGTATTTT. Amino acids: CASSESGRSTDTQYF.

This clonotype was detected only a few times. The J gene is TRBJ1-5, the V gene TRBV7-2, with TRBD1 as a possible D gene (6 bases). Germline CDR1 reads SGHTA; CDR2 reads FQGNSA. With 2 bases removed from V and 0 bases from J, the gap between germline ends came to 11 bases. This CDR3 region has 16 residues. CDR3 bases: TGTGCCAGCAGCTTAAGGACAGTCAATAGCAATCAGCCCCAGCATTTT. As protein: CASSLRTVNSNQPQHF.

Ten or more counts support this clonotype. The chain has TRBV5-1 and TRBJ2-3; D is undetermined. The CDR3 extends over 14 amino acids. Trimming cost V 2 bases and J 0 bases, with 7 bases left between them. The germline V gene encodes CDR1 SGHRS and CDR2 YFSETQ. The CDR3 sequence: CASSFGTSTDTQYF. CDR3 sequence (DNA): TGCGCCAGCAGCTTCGGTACTAGCACAGATACGCAGTATTTT.